Shown below are 26 T cell receptor beta chains from a single sample sequenced in a study of siplizumab effects on memory and regulatory T cells. Method: immunoSEQ multiplex PCR; TCRdb's copy keeps in-frame clones and lacks some. The sample yields over 85,000 clones, roughly 94% seen once. The sequenced sample consisted of non-Treg CD4+ T cells sorted from blood. All receptors come from a human donor in good health.

The rearrangement links TRBV5-6 to TRBJ1-2; tentative D call: TRBD1 (5 bases). This CDR3 is 16 amino acids long. Trimming shortened V by 1 base and J by 2 bases, and 15 bases separated the two germline ends. Germline values: CDR1 SGHDT, CDR2 YYEEEE. CDR3 DNA: TGTGCCAGCAGCTTGTACGGCAGGGATGGGAACTATGGCTACACCTTC. Its protein product is CASSLYGRDGNYGYTF.

The J gene is TRBJ2-5, the V gene TRBV12-5, with 8 bases fitting TRBD2. This CDR3 contains 15 residues. J was trimmed by 5 bases and V by 5 bases; bases with no gene match: 10. CDR1 is LGHNT, CDR2 FRNRAP, per germline. CDR3 residues: CASGRTGRAGETQYF. The CDR3 DNA is TGTGCTAGTGGTCGTACCGGGAGGGCCGGCGAGACCCAGTACTTC.

V gene TRBV5-1 combines with J gene TRBJ2-3; no clear D. The CDR3 covers 15 residues. V lost 4 bases and J 1 base, leaving 13 bases between the germline ends. The germline V gene encodes CDR1 SGHRS and CDR2 YFSETQ. As DNA, the CDR3 is TGCGCCAGCAGCCAGGACGTGCTCCGCACAGATACGCAGTATTTT. Protein product: CASSQDVLRTDTQYF.

The chain joins TRBV19 to TRBJ2-6; 9 bases fit TRBD1. The CDR3 is made up of 16 amino acids. With 6 bases clipped from V and 1 base from J, the junction kept 4 bases outside the gene matches. CDR1 and CDR2 (germline): LNHDA, SQIVND (reference sequence). CDR3 loop: CASRLQGASGANVLTF. DNA for the CDR3: TGTGCCAGTAGGCTACAGGGGGCGTCTGGGGCCAACGTCCTGACTTTC.

CDR3 protein: CASSRDHEAFF. The CDR3 nucleotides read TGTGCCAGCAGCCGGGACCATGAAGCTTTCTTT. The J gene is TRBJ1-1, the V gene TRBV25-1; D possibly corresponds to TRBD1 (5 bases). The CDR3 loop spans 11 amino acids. The germline V gene encodes CDR1 MGHDK and CDR2 SYGVNS. V lost 6 bases, J lost 7 bases, and 9 bases lay in between.

The V gene is TRBV10-1, the J gene TRBJ1-6; no reliable D call. The CDR3 is 13 amino acids. Germline assignment: CDR1 WNHNN and CDR2 SYGVQD (reference sequence). Deletions cut 2 bases from V and 5 bases from J, with 4 bases between. The CDR3 region is CASSETNNSPLHF. The CDR3 DNA reads TGCGCCAGCAGTGAGACAAATAATTCACCCCTCCACTTT.

V usage is TRBV10-3 and J usage is TRBJ2-5; 9 bases map to TRBD1. The length of the CDR3 is 17 residues. CDR1 and CDR2 from the germline V gene are ENHRY and SYGVKD. V lost 2 bases to trimming and J lost 5 bases; unmatched junction nucleotides: 12. CDR3 DNA sequence: TGTGCCATCAGTGAGACGAAAAGGGACAGGGAGTCGGAGACCCAGTACTTC. Its translation: CAISETKRDRESETQYF.

This clone came up a few times. The chain links TRBV10-3 to TRBJ1-2; TRBD1 aligns across 7 bases. Germline values: CDR1 ENHRY, CDR2 SYGVKD. The length of the CDR3 is 13 residues. J gave up 8 bases and V 2 bases, and 5 bases lay outside the gene matches. CDR3: CAISELGQEGYTF. In DNA, the CDR3 is TGTGCCATCAGTGAGCTTGGACAGGAAGGCTACACCTTC.

The genes are TRBV7-3 and TRBJ1-4; unclear D gene. The germline V gene has CDR1 SGHTA and CDR2 FQGTGA. Between the trimmed V and J ends, which lost 5 bases and 7 bases, there was a span of 8 bases. The CDR3 has 12 amino acids. The CDR3 loop reads CASSQESEKLFF. The DNA of the CDR3 is TGTGCCAGCAGCCAAGAGTCTGAAAAACTGTTTTTT. Based on the CDR3 plus reference TRBV7-3 and TRBJ1-4, the full variable domain is GAGVSQTPSNKVTEKGKYVELRCDPISGHTALYWYRQSLGQGPEFLIYFQGTGAADDSGLPNDRFFAVRPEGSVSTLKIQRTERGDSAVYLCASSQESEKLFFGSGTQLSVL.

V is TRBV5-4 and J is TRBJ1-4; a possible D gene is TRBD1 (6 bases). The length of the CDR3 is 14 residues. The germline gives CDR1 SGHNT, CDR2 YYREEE (reference sequence). Trimming removed 4 bases at V and 5 bases at J, with 12 bases between. The CDR3 region is CASSIQGRNEKLFF. For the CDR3, the DNA is TGTGCCAGCAGCATACAGGGCAGGAATGAAAAACTGTTTTTT.

The V gene is TRBV7-8, the J gene TRBJ1-6; 7 bases line up with TRBD1. The trim removed 1 base at V and 7 bases at J, leaving 7 bases unmatched. Germline loops: CDR1 SGHVS, CDR2 FQNEAQ. The length of the CDR3 is 16 residues. The CDR3 DNA follows: TGTGCCAGCAGCTTAGTACTGGGACAGAGAAATTCACCCCTCCACTTT. This translates into CASSLVLGQRNSPLHF.

This sequence joins TRBV4-2 and TRBJ2-1; weak D call: TRBD2 (5 bases). The CDR3 runs 12 residues. V was cut by 4 bases and J by 7 bases, with 8 bases left in between. Germline V gene data show CDR1 as LGHNA and CDR2 as YNFKEQ. CDR3 region: CASSLPGNEQFF. DNA for the CDR3: TGTGCCAGCAGCCTGCCGGGGAATGAGCAGTTCTTC.

This chain joins TRBV2 and TRBJ2-1; no clear D gene. From germline, CDR1 is SNHLY and CDR2 FYNNEI. The CDR3 totals 13 residues. Trimming cost V 4 bases and J 4 bases, with 8 bases left between them. DNA of the CDR3: TGTGCCAGCAGTGTAAACGCGTACAATGAGCAGTTCTTC. This gives the protein CASSVNAYNEQFF.

V usage is TRBV30 and J usage is TRBJ1-6; D gene unclear. Germline CDR1 reads GTSNPN; CDR2 reads SVGIG (reference sequence). The CDR3 covers 13 residues. Trimming shortened V by 3 bases and J by 7 bases, and 10 bases separated the two germline ends. The CDR3 loop is CAWRWAGNSPLHF. The CDR3, as DNA: TGTGCCTGGAGGTGGGCGGGGAATTCACCCCTCCACTTT.

The rearrangement links TRBV11-3 to TRBJ2-1, with 9 bases lining up with TRBD2. Germline CDR1 is SGHNT and CDR2 is YENEEA. The length of the CDR3 is 15 residues. J lost 5 bases, V lost 1 base, and 3 bases had no gene match. The CDR3 DNA reads as TGTGCCAGCAGCTTAGGAGCTAGCGGGGACAATGAGCAGTTCTTC. Protein product: CASSLGASGDNEQFF.

V usage is TRBV5-6 and J usage is TRBJ2-6; D assignment may be TRBD1 or TRBD2 (5 bases each). V was trimmed by 4 bases and J by 1 base, leaving 9 bases between them. This CDR3 region has 15 residues. Germline CDR1 reads SGHDT; CDR2 reads YYEEEE. The CDR3 loop reads CASSGTVSGANVLTF. CDR3 DNA sequence: TGTGCCAGCAGCGGGACCGTATCTGGGGCCAACGTCCTGACTTTC.

The rearrangement joins TRBV29-1 to TRBJ2-6; D uncertain. This CDR3 spans 15 amino acids. Germline CDR1 reads SQVTM; CDR2 reads ANQGSEA. V was cut by 5 bases and J by 0 bases, with 11 bases left in between. CDR3 loop: CSVLSSPSGANVLTF. For the CDR3, the DNA is TGCAGCGTTTTATCTAGTCCCTCTGGGGCCAACGTCCTGACTTTC.

The rearrangement joins TRBV5-1 to TRBJ2-7, with no clear D. The CDR3 has 13 amino acids. Germline V gene data show CDR1 as SGHRS and CDR2 as YFSETQ. Deletions cut 2 bases from V and 2 bases from J, with 8 bases between. For the CDR3, the DNA is TGCGCCAGCAGCTTATCAAACGCCTACGAGCAGTACTTC. Translating it yields CASSLSNAYEQYF.

This chain joins TRBV5-1 and TRBJ1-4; no firm D call. CDR1 SGHRS and CDR2 YFSETQ come from the germline V gene. The CDR3 runs 14 residues. Deletions cut 0 bases from V and 5 bases from J, with 8 bases between. CDR3 in DNA: TGCGCCAGCAGCTTGGAGGGCCGGAATGAAAAACTGTTTTTT. As protein: CASSLEGRNEKLFF.

The chain recombines TRBV10-3 with TRBJ1-5, with 10 bases that match TRBD1. The ends lost 5 bases at V and 5 bases at J; junction bases unmatched: 3. This CDR3 has 14 amino acids. Per germline, CDR1 ENHRY and CDR2 SYGVKD. The CDR3 region has the DNA TGTGCCATCAGTAGACAGGGGGCAGATCAGCCCCAGCATTTT. Protein: CAISRQGADQPQHF.

This CDR3 is CASAGGLPDTQYF. Written as DNA, the CDR3 is TGTGCCAGCGCTGGGGGTCTTCCAGATACGCAGTATTTT. This chain links TRBV9 with TRBJ2-3; D is possibly TRBD1 or TRBD2 (5 bases each). V was cut by 7 bases and J by 4 bases, with 13 bases left in between. The CDR3 spans 13 residues. The germline CDR1 and CDR2 sequences are SGDLS and YYNGEE.

The chain couples TRBV5-4 to TRBJ2-2; the D is unclear. V dropped 3 bases and J dropped 6 bases, with 9 bases sitting between them. The CDR3 totals 13 residues. Germline CDR1 SGHNT, CDR2 YYREEE (reference sequence). Here the CDR3 DNA reads TGTGCCAGCAGCTCAGTAGTTGCCGGGGAGCTGTTTTTT. Protein product: CASSSVVAGELFF.

This rearrangement joins TRBV7-3 to TRBJ2-3; D is ambiguous. Germline V gene lookup returns CDR1 SGHTA and CDR2 FQGTGA. The CDR3 consists of 14 residues. V lost 5 bases, J lost 6 bases, and 15 bases lay in between. The CDR3 region is CASSLNGQWDTQYF. CDR3 in DNA: TGTGCCAGCAGCCTTAATGGTCAATGGGATACGCAGTATTTT.

V usage is TRBV6-4 and J usage is TRBJ2-1; 12 bases agree with TRBD2. Germline assignment: CDR1 MRHNA and CDR2 SNTAGT. Trimming took 5 bases from V and 4 from J; bases not matched to a gene: 3. This CDR3 is built from 15 residues. CDR3 DNA sequence: TGTGCCAGCAGTCCACTAGCGGGAGGATACAATGAGCAGTTCTTC. This translates into CASSPLAGGYNEQFF.

The gene calls are TRBV6-5 and TRBJ1-4; D perhaps matches TRBD1 (6 bases). The length of the CDR3 is 14 residues. V was clipped by 6 bases and J by 5 bases, with 13 bases between them. Germline CDR1 is MNHEY and CDR2 is SVGAGI. The CDR3 reads CASRSQGRNEKLFF. CDR3 DNA: TGTGCCAGCAGGTCCCAGGGGAGAAATGAAAAACTGTTTTTT.

The V gene is TRBV7-2, the J gene TRBJ1-1; D gene unclear. Germline assignment: CDR1 SGHTA and CDR2 FQGNSA. The CDR3 has 14 residues. The V end lost 1 base, the J end lost 3 bases, and 9 bases lay between the germline ends. CDR3 DNA sequence: TGTGCCAGCAGCTTAGGTTCGTGGCACACTGAAGCTTTCTTT. Its protein is CASSLGSWHTEAFF.